These 6 T cell receptor beta chains were sequenced from one sample in a study of blood T cell repertoires in COVID-19. Only in-frame clones appear in the TCRdb table, and some are missing; sequencing was by immunoSEQ multiplex PCR. Of 350,000 to 450,000 clones listed, 80% to 90% are singletons. The sequencing input was peripheral blood. The receptors shown here come from a middle-aged man with acute or convalescent COVID-19.

The chain joins TRBV5-1 to TRBJ1-2; 7 bases agree with TRBD1. The CDR3 runs to 16 residues. Germline assignment: CDR1 SGHRS and CDR2 YFSETQ. Trimming cost V 2 bases and J 2 bases; bases outside gene matches: 9. The CDR3 loop reads CASSFSLSQGNYGYTF. The CDR3 nucleotides are TGCGCCAGCAGCTTCTCCCTTTCACAGGGGAACTATGGCTACACCTTC.

In its sample, this clone was seen once. The J gene is TRBJ2-1, the V gene TRBV11-2; D perhaps matches TRBD2 (6 bases). Trimming cost V 5 bases and J 6 bases, with 11 bases left between them. The CDR3 runs to 13 residues. CDR1 is SGHAT and CDR2 is FQNNGV in the germline V gene. The CDR3, as DNA: TGTGCCAGCAGCGTCGGGAGCCCCAATGAGCAGTTCTTC. Translation: CASSVGSPNEQFF.

The CDR3 is CARKKDRREETQYF. The DNA for the CDR3 is TGTGCCAGAAAAAAGGACAGAAGAGAAGAGACCCAGTACTTC. The V gene is TRBV19, the J gene TRBJ2-5; a possible D gene is TRBD1 (6 bases). V was clipped by 9 bases and J by 3 bases, with 17 bases between them. Germline CDR1 LNHDA, CDR2 SQIVND (reference sequence). The CDR3 has 14 residues.

The rearrangement joins TRBV4-2 to TRBJ2-4; D remains ambiguous. Germline CDR1 LGHNA, CDR2 YNFKEQ. V lost 3 bases and J 8 bases, leaving 11 bases between the germline ends. The CDR3 is made up of 13 amino acids. The CDR3 DNA reads TGTGCCAGCAGCCAGGAGAAATGGGACATTCAGTACTTC. This encodes CASSQEKWDIQYF.

The rearrangement uses TRBV2 and TRBJ1-1, with 8 bases that match TRBD1. The trim removed 6 bases at V and 1 base at J, leaving 16 bases unmatched. The germline gives CDR1 SNHLY, CDR2 FYNNEI. This CDR3 has 18 amino acids. In DNA, the CDR3 is TGTGCCAGCAGCGACCAAACACAGGGGGTCTTCGGGAACACTGAAGCTTTCTTT. This gives the protein CASSDQTQGVFGNTEAFF. Full variable domain (remainder filled in from reference TRBV2 and TRBJ1-1): EPEVTQTPSHQVTQMGQEVILRCVPISNHLYFYWYRQILGQKVEFLVSFYNNEISEKSEIFDDQFSVERPDGSNFTLKIRSTKLEDSAMYFCASSDQTQGVFGNTEAFFGQGTRLTVV.

The CDR3 region is CASSFGDYGYTF. CDR3 nucleotides: TGCGCCAGCAGCTTCGGAGACTATGGCTACACCTTC. The genes are TRBV5-1 and TRBJ1-2; D unclear. The CDR3 totals 12 residues. V was cut by 2 bases and J by 3 bases, with 5 bases left in between. Germline V gives CDR1 SGHRS, CDR2 YFSETQ.